This T cell receptor (beta chain) was identified during a study of beta chain features in type 1 diabetes. Study findings and constraints: A definitive answer on HLA type influencing TCRB rearrangement was not reached here.

A heparinised blood draw that averaged about 116 mL was obtained once from each donor. This clone was seen more than once but under ten times. Its antigen is unidentified. This CDR3 is built from 14 residues. V lost 6 bases and J 1 base, leaving 10 bases between the germline ends. The V gene's germline CDR1 is ENHRY and CDR2 SYGVKD. Expressed TCRB transcripts were sequenced after all isolated RNA was converted to cDNA. Profiling relied on immunoSEQ multiplex PCR, and the TCRdb table lists in-frame clones only, not all of them. The repertoire holds over 500,000 clones, with 15% to 17% as singletons. The sample was naive CD4+ T cells from blood. The source of this sequence is a man aged 18 to 35 in good health. The chain links TRBV10-3 to TRBJ2-1; D is undetermined. Here the CDR3 reads CAIRSGWSYNEQFF. The CDR3, as DNA: TGTGCCATCAGATCCGGGTGGTCCTACAATGAGCAGTTCTTC.